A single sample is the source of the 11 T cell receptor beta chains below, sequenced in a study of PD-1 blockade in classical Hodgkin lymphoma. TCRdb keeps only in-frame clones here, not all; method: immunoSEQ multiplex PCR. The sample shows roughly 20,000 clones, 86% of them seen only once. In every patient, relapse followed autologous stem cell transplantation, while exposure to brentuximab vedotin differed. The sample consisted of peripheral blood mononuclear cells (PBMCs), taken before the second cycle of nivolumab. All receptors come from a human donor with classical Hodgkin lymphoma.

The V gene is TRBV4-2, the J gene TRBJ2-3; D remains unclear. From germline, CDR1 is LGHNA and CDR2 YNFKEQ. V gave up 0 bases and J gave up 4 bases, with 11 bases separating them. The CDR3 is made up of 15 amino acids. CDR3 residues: CASSQDVLAADTQYF. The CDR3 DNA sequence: TGTGCCAGCAGCCAAGATGTGTTAGCCGCAGATACGCAGTATTTT.

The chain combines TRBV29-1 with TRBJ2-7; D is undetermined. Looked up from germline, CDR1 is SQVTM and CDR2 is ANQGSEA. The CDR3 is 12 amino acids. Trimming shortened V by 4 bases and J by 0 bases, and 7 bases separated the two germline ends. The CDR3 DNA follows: TGCAGCGTTGTTGATAACTCCTACGAGCAGTACTTC. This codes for CSVVDNSYEQYF.

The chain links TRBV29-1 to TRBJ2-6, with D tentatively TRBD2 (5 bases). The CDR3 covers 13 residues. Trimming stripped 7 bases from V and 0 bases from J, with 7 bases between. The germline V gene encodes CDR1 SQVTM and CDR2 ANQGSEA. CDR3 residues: CSAGVSGANVLTF. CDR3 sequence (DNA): TGCAGCGCCGGGGTCTCTGGGGCCAACGTCCTGACTTTC.

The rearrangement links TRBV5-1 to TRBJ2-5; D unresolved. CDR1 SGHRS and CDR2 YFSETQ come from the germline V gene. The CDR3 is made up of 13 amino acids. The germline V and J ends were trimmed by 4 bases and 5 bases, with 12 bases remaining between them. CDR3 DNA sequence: TGCGCCAGCAGCACGGACCCCGGGGAGACCCAGTACTTC. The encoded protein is CASSTDPGETQYF.

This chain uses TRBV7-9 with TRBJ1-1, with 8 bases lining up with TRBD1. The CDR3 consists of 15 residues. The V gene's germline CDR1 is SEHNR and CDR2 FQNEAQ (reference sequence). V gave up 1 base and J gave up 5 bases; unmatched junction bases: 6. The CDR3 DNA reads TGTGCCAGCAGCTTAGTGGCAGGGGGCGCGACTGAAGCTTTCTTT. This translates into CASSLVAGGATEAFF.

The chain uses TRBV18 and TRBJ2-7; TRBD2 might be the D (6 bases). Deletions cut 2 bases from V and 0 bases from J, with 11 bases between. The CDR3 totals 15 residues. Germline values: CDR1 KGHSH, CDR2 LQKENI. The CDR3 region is CASSPAGIYSYEQYF. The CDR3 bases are TGTGCCAGCTCACCAGCGGGGATTTACTCCTACGAGCAGTACTTC. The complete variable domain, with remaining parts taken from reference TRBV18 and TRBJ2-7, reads NAGVMQNPRHLVRRRGQEARLRCSPMKGHSHVYWYRQLPEEGLKFMVYLQKENIIDESGMPKERFSAEFPKEGPSILRIQQVVRGDSAAYFCASSPAGIYSYEQYFGPGTRLTVT.

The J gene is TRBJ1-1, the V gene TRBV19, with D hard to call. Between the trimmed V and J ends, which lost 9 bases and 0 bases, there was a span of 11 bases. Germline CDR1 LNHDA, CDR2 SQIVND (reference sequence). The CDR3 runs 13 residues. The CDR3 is CASPGPMNTEAFF. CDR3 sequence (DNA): TGTGCCAGCCCCGGTCCTATGAACACTGAAGCTTTCTTT.

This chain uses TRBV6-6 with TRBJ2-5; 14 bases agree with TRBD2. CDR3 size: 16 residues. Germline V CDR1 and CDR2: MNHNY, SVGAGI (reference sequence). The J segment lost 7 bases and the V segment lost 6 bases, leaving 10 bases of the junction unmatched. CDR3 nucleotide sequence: TGTGCCAGCAGAACCTGGGGACTAGCGGGGGTAGGGACCCAGTACTTC. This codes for CASRTWGLAGVGTQYF.

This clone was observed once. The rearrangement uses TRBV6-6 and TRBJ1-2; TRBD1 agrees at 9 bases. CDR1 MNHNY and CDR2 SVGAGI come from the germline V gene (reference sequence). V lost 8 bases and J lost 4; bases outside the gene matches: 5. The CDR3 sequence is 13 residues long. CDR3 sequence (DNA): TGTGCCAGCCATGGACAGGGGTTCTATGGCTACACCTTC. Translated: CASHGQGFYGYTF.

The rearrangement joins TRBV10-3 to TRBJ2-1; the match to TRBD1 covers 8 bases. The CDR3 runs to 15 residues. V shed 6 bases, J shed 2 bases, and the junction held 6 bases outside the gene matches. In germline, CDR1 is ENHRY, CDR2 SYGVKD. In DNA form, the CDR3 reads TGTGCCATCAGAACCGGACAGGGAGCCTACAATGAGCAGTTCTTC. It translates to CAIRTGQGAYNEQFF.

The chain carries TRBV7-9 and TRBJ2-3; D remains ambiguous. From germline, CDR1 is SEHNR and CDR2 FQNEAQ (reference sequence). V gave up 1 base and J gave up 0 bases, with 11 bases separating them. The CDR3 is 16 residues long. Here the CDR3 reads CASSLGWGLSTDTQYF. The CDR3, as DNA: TGTGCCAGCAGCTTAGGTTGGGGTCTTAGCACAGATACGCAGTATTTT.